In this sample, the clone carrying this TCR beta chain turned up once. This CDR3 comprises 13 residues. V lost 3 bases, J lost 0 bases, and 5 bases lay in between. The germline CDR1 and CDR2 sequences are LNHDA and SQIVND (reference sequence). This specimen comes from a study of cytomegalovirus exposure and HLA in healthy donors. Primers for the PCR totalled 60 Vbeta and 13 Jbeta. The table came from immunoSEQ multiplex PCR; TCRdb's copy has only in-frame clones and leaves some out. The sample records tens of thousands of clones, approximately 70% being singletons. The sample was PBMCs. The TCR sequence derives from a middle-aged man in good health and CMV-seronegative. The V and J genes are TRBV19 and TRBJ2-5; no clear D. CDR3 amino acids: CASSIINQETQYF. CDR3 DNA sequence: TGTGCCAGTAGTATTATTAACCAAGAGACCCAGTACTTC.